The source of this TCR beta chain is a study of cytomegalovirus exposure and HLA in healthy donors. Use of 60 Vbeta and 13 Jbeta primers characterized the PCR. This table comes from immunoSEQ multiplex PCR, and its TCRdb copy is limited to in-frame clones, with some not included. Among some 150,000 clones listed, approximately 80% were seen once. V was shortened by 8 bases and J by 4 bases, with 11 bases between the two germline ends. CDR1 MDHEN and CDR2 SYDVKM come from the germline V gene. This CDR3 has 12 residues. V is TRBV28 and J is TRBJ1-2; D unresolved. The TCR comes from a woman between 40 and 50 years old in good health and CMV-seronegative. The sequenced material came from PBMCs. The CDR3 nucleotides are TGTGCCAGCCTCGCGCTACCCTATGGCTACACCTTC. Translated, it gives CASLALPYGYTF.